This TCR beta chain was sequenced for a study of cytomegalovirus exposure and HLA in healthy donors (dated by TCRdb to 2016 to 2017). At the level of the whole study: An earlier analysis of approximately 600 of the donors reported approximately 300 Gb of sequence data and 100 million to 130 million unique TCR beta sequences from 190 million or so T cells. An early release covering approximately 600 HLA-typed donors comprised about 300 gigabases of sequencing data and roughly 86 million unique TCR sequences. Among the roughly 400 genotyped donors, approximately 82% belonged to the genetic ancestry cluster associated with self-reported Caucasian donors. The aim of the study was to test whether cataloging public T cell receptors could identify signatures of past pathogen exposure. The study profiled the T cell repertoires of about 640 subjects by immunosequencing and related them to cytomegalovirus serostatus. Along with the 666-subject first cohort, a separate validation cohort of over 90 different subjects was used. To predict cytomegalovirus infection status, the study combined high-throughput TCR immunosequencing, statistical association of individual TCRs with disease status, and machine learning. A later analysis re-examined previously published TCR beta repertoires from about 670 donors and added high-resolution HLA genotyping to investigate patterns of TCR occurrence. Rather than using new phenotypic data, the later analysis identified candidate immune exposures from TCR beta sequences and from how often those sequences occurred across donors. An earlier analysis of 587 of the donors used high-throughput TCR beta sequencing to judge whether each TCR beta V gene segment behaved as functional or pseudogenic. Donor age, sex, ethnicity and CMV serostatus were collected together with the repertoire data. A later genetic analysis took genome-wide SNP genotypes for 398 of the 666 donors and used that subset as a discovery cohort. All discovery cohort repertoires had been generated on a single sequencing platform. HLA typing included class I and class II loci at four-digit resolution. Typing coverage differed by locus: A, B, C, DRB1 and DQB1 were typed in roughly 629-630 donors, DQA1 in around 500, DPA1 in some 610, and DPB1 in approximately 450. Roughly five DR-DQ haplotypes were handled as single units for association and clustering, since linkage in the cohort was strong. Among 300 to 500 genotyped donors of the cohort, an average of about 220,000 unique TCR beta nucleotide sequences was sequenced per donor, of which about 19% were non-productive. Paper-wide results and their limitations: Correlated functional status among segregating V segments might be attributable to linkage disequilibrium, but an unknown experimental factor could not be ruled out. When HLA alleles, especially DR and DQ, strongly co-occurred, TCR associations were difficult to assign to individual alleles. In this cohort, only TCR beta chains were sequenced, and detectable features were limited by the absence of alpha or paired-chain data. The earlier analysis of 587 of the donors excluded roughly 17 rarely observed V segments, including chromosome 9 orphons, because counts were too low. According to the authors, the approach could potentially be generalized to other disease states and immunological phenotypes. The study gave a list of 150 to 200 TCR beta chains associated with cytomegalovirus. In vitro tests confirmed that a few of the cytomegalovirus-associated TCR beta chains recognize cytomegalovirus antigens. Immune exposure information for the cohort was limited to CMV serostatus. Most CMV-associated TCR beta chains appeared to be HLA-restricted in a later analysis, and the HLA associations seemed to be driven largely by CMV exposure. Compared with equally common non-associated chains, HLA-associated TCR beta chains in a later analysis were more clonally expanded and had lower generation probabilities. The 87-base-pair reads could not distinguish some IMGT-functional V segments, including TRBV6-2 and TRBV6-3, so those segments were excluded. Several of the top co-occurrence clusters appeared to be linked to parvovirus B19, influenza, CMV and Epstein-Barr virus, according to a later analysis. Most TCR sequences were observed very rarely across donors, whereas some public TCRs were present in many individuals. A group of highly shared sequence variants was considered likely to be a technical artifact of the sequencing pipeline. In an earlier analysis of about 600 of the donors, most TCR beta V segments appeared in productive rearrangements about 90% or about 30% of the time, broadly matching IMGT annotations. A later analysis associated 16,951 TCR beta sequences with specific HLA alleles at a false discovery rate of 0.05. Cytomegalovirus status was reported to be diagnosed by the classifier with high specificity and sensitivity in both the original and validation cohorts. The presence/absence analyses assumed that sequencing depth was roughly uniform across donors, and that assumption may not be true. Because some donors lacked HLA typing at each locus, the association tests relied only on the typed subset. In a later genetic analysis, a missense DCLRE1C variant was associated with V-gene and J-gene trimming of TCR beta chains, and the association was replicated in an independent cohort. A later analysis found that TCR association rates varied across HLA loci, with DRB1 alleles showing the most associated TCRs and HLA-C alleles the fewest. A later genetic analysis reported fewer N-insertions in productive TCRs among donors in an Asian-associated ancestry cluster than the roughly 700-donor mean. A further reported finding was that TCR beta sequences accurately predicted the HLA-A and HLA-B alleles for most subjects in the first cohort.

V is clipped by 7 bases and J by 8 bases, and the sequence between their germline boundaries is 14 bases long. Including cysteine and phenylalanine, the CDR3 has 13 amino acids. Only CDR3 DNA remains: 39 bases, in frame from the first base. Via the germline V gene, CDR1 is MGHRA and CDR2 YSYEKL. Library preparation was by the immunoSEQ multiplex PCR assay. For the multiplex PCR, a mixture combining 60 forward primers for TCR Vbeta segments and 13 reverse primers for TCR Jbeta segments was used. A multiplex PCR assay on genomic DNA amplified the CDR3 region of rearranged TCR beta genes. The Illumina HiSeq System was used to sequence the amplified TCR beta libraries as 87-base-pair reads. The authors' pipeline ran thus. A later analysis tallied some 79 million unique TCR beta chains across the 650 to 750 repertoires, and some 10 million of those chains were shared by two or more donors. Raw reads were error-corrected and collapsed into unique sequences with a nearest-neighbor algorithm that merged closely related sequences to remove PCR and sequencing errors. Alignment of CDR3 sequences to IMGT reference sequences was used to assign V, D and J gene segments. Each retained sequence needed at least a six-nucleotide match to both a V gene segment and a J gene segment. A rearrangement counted as productive if the CDR3 had no stop codons and remained in frame with V and J, and every other rearrangement counted as non-productive. Following IMGT convention, CDR3 was defined as the stretch from the second conserved V-encoded cysteine to the conserved J-encoded phenylalanine. The earlier analysis of around 640 of the donors excluded sequences that lacked an unambiguous match to a single V gene segment. An earlier analysis of under 750 of the donors called V segments functional above 56.7% productive rearrangements and segregating when the between-donor standard deviation exceeded 5%. A statistical classification framework was built for diagnosing cytomegalovirus status from the catalog of TCR beta chain sequences. A later analysis assigned V and J genes by comparing TCR nucleotide sequences with IMGT/GENE-DB human TR gene sequences. The TCRdist pipeline was used in a later analysis to assign CDR3 sequences and most-parsimonious VDJ recombination scenarios. A later analysis defined each TCR beta chain by its CDR3 amino acid sequence plus V-gene family, and excluded reads lacking a unique V-gene family. In a later analysis, several hundred highly shared, low-generation-probability nucleotide sequences were removed to address suspected cross-contamination and a sequencing artifact. In a later analysis, a clonal expansion index for each public chain was calculated from normalized within-repertoire ranks of inferred template counts. Generation probabilities in a later analysis came from a VDJ recombination model fitted to out-of-frame rearrangements, and those results were checked against IGoR. A later analysis scored TCR-TCR, TCR-HLA and TCR-CMV co-occurrence with hypergeometric tests, applying a repertoire-size bias correction to TCR pairs. False discovery rates were estimated in a later analysis by permuting HLA or CMV assignments 20 times. In a later analysis, co-occurring TCRs were grouped using DBSCAN, and TCRdist sequence similarity was added for clustering within HLA-allele-positive subsets. For co-occurrence clustering, repertoires with fewer than 30,000 or more than 120,000 public chains were excluded, along with roughly 5 repertoires with anomalous nucleotide sharing. As stored in TCRdb, this immuneACCESS dataset retains in-frame rearrangements with V and J assigned. A fraction of the clones does not appear; measured against another copy, unresolved V genes explain less than half of the discrepancy, and the remainder lacks a known reason. V and J calls and clone size are copied from that table; D and trimming were computed from the DNA. For this sample there are 150,000 or so clones; 74% appear just once. The ten biggest clones cover 4.3% of the sample.

To note about this clone: Its recognized antigen is unknown. No base quality information exists; no much larger clone differs at one position.

The cohort was made up of roughly 670 healthy bone marrow donors. At the time of sampling, all cohort members were nominally healthy, though unrecorded immune exposures were likely present. The donor was CMV seropositive and was included in the group of 250 to 350 seropositive cohort members. Each donor provided a peripheral blood sample, and peripheral blood mononuclear cells were used for TCR beta sequencing. The Qiagen DNeasy Blood Extraction Kit was used to extract genomic DNA from the blood cell samples. The sequencing input was PBMCs. The receptor chain draws on TRBV4-1 and TRBJ1-4, with TRBD1 perhaps the D gene, on 5 matching bases. This sequence was found in a man between 18 and 35 years old in good health and CMV-seropositive. The CDR3 protein sequence reads: CASTPSTGEKLFF. The nucleotide sequence reads as follows: TGCGCCAGCACCCCCTCCACAGGCGAAAAACTGTTTTTT.